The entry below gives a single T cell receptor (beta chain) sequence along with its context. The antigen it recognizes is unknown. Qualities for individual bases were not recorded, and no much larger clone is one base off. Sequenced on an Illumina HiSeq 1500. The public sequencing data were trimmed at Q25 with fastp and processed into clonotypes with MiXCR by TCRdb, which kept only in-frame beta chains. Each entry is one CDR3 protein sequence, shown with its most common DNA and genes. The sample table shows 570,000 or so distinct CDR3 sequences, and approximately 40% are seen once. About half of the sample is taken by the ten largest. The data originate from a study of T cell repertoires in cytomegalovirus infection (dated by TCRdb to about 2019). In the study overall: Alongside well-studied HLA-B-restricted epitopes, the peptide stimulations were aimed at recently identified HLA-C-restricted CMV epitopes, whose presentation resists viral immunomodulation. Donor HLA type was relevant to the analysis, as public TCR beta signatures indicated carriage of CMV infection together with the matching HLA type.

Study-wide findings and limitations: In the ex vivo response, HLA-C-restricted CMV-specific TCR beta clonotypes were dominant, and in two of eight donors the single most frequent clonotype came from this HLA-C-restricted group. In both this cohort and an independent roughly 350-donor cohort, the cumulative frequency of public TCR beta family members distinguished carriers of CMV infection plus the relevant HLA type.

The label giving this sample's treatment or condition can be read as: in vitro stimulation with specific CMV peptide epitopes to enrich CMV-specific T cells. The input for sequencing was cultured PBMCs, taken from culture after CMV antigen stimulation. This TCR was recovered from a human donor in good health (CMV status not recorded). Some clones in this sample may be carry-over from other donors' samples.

CDR3 loop: CASSNRMSYEQYF. The DNA reads TGTGCCAGCAGCAATAGGATGTCCTACGAGCAGTACTTC. The chain is made from TRBV7-2 and TRBJ2-7, with no D gene named confidently. Cut back by 5 bases and 1 base, the V and J ends lie 9 bases apart. According to the germline V gene, CDR1 reads SGHTA and CDR2 reads FQGNSA. The CDR3 covers 13 residues, taking in both the cysteine and the phenylalanine. Only the CDR3 portion is preserved as DNA: 39 bases, with reading frame beginning at the first base.